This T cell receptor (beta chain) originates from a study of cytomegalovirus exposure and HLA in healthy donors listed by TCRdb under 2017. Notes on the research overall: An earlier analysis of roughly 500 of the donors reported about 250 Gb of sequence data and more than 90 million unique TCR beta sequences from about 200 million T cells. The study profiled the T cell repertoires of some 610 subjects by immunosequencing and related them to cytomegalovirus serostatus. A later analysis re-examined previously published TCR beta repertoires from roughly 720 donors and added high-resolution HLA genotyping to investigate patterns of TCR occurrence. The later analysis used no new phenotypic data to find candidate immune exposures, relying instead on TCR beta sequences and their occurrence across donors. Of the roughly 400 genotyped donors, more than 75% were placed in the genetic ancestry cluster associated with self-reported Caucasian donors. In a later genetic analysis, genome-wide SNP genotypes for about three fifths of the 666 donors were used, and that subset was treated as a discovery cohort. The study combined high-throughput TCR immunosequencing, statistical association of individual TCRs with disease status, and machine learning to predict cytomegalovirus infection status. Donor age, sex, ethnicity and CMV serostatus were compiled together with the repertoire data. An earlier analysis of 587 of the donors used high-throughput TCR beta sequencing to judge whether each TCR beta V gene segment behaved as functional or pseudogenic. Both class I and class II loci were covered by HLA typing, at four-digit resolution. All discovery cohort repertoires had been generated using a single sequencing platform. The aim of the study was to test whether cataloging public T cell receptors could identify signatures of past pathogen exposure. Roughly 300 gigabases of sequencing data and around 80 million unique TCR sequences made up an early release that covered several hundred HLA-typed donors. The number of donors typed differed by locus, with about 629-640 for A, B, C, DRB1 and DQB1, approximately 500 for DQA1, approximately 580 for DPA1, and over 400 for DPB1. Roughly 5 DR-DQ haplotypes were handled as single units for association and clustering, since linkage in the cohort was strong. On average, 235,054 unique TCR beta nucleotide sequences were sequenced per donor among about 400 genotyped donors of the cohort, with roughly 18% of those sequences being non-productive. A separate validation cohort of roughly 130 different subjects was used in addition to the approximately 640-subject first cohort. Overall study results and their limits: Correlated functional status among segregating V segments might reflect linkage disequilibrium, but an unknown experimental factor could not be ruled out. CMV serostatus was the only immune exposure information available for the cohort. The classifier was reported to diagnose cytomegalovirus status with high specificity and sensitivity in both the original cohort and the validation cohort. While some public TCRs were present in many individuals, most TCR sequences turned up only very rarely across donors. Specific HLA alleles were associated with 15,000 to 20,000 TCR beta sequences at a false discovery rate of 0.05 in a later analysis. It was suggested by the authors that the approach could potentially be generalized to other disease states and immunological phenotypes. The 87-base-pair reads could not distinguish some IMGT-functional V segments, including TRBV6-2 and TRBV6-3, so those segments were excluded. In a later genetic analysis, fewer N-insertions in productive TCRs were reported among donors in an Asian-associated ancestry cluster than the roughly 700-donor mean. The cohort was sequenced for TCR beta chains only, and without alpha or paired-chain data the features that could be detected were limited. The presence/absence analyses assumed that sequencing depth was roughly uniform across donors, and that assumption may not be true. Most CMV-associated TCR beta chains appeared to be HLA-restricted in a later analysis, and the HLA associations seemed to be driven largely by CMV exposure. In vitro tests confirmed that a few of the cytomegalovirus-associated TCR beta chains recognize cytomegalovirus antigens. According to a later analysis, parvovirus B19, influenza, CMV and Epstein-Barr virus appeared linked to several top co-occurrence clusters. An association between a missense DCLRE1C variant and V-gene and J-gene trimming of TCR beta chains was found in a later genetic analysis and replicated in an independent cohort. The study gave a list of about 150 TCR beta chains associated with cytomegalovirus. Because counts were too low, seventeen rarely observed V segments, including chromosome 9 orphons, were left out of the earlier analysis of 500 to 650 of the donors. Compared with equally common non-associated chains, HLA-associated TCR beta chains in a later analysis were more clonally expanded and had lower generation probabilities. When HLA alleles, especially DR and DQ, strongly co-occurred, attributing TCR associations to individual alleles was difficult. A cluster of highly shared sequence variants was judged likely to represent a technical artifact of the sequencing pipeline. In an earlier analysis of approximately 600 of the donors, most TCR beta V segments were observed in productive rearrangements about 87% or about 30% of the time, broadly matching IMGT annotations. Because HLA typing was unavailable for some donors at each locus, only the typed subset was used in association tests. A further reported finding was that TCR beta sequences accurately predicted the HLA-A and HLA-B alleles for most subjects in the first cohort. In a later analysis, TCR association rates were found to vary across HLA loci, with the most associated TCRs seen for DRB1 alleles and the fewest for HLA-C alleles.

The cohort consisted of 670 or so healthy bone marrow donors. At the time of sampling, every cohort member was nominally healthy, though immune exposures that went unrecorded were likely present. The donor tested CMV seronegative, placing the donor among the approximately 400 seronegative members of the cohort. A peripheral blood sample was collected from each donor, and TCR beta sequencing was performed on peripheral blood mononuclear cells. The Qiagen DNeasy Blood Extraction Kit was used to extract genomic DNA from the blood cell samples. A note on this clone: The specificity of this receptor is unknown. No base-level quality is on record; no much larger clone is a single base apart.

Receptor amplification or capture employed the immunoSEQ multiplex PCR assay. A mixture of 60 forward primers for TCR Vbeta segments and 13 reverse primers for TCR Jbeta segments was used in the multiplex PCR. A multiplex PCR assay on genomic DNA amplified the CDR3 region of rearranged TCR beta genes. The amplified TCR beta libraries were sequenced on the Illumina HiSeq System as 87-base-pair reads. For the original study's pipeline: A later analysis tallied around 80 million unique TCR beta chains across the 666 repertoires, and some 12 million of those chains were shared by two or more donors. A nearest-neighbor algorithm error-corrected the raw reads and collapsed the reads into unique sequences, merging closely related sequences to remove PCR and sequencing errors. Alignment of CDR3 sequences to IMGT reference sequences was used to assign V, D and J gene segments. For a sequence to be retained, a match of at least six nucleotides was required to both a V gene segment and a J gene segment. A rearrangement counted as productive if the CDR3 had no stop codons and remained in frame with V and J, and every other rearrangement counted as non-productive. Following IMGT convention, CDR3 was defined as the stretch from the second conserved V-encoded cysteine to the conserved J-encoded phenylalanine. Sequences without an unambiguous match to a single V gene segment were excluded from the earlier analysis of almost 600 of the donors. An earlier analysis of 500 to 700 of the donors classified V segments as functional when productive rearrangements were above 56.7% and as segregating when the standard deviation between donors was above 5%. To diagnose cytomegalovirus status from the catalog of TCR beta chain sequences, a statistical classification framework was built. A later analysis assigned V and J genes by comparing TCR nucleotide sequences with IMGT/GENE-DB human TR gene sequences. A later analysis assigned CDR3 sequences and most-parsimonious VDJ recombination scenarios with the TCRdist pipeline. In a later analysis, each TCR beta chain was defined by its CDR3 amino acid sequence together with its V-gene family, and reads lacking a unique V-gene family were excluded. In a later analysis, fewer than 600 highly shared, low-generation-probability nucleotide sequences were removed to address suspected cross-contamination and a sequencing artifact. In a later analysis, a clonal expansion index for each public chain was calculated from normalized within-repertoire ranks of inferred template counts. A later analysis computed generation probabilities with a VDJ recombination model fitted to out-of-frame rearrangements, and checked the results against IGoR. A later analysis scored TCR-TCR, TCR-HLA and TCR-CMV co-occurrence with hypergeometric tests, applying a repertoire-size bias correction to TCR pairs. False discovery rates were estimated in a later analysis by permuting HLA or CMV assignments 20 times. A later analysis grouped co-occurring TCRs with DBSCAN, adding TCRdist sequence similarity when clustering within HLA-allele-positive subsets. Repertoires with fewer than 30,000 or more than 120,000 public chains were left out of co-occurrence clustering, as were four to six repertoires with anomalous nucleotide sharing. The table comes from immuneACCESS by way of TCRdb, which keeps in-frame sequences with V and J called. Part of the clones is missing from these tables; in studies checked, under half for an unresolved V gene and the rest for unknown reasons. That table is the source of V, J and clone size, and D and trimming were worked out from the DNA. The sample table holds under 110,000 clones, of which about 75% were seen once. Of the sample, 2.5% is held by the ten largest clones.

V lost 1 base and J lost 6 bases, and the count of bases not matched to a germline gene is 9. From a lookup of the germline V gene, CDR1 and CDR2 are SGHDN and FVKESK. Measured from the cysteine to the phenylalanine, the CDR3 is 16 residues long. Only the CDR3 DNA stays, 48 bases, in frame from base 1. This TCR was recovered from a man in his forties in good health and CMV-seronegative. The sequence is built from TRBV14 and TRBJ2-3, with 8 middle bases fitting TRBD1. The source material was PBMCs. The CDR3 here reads CASSQGGRGRGDTQYF. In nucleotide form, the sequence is TGTGCCAGCAGCCAAGGGGGCAGGGGGCGCGGCGATACGCAGTATTTT.